Listed here are 17 T cell receptor beta chains from one sample, sequenced in a study of shared clonotypes between healthy human individuals. Measured with immunoSEQ multiplex PCR; TCRdb has only the in-frame clones, and not every one. Of about 470,000 clones listed, roughly 77% are singletons. Sequencing was performed on PBMCs. These receptors were taken from a woman in her 40s in good health. Some clones in this sample may be carry-over from other donors' samples.

This rearrangement joins TRBV5-1 to TRBJ1-1, with D unclear. CDR1 SGHRS and CDR2 YFSETQ come from the germline V gene. V lost 6 bases and J lost 1, with 13 bases in between. CDR3 length equals 14 residues. CDR3 region: CASKLHDGNTEAFF. In DNA, the CDR3 is TGCGCCAGCAAGTTACACGACGGGAACACTGAAGCTTTCTTT.

This chain connects TRBV29-1 to TRBJ2-3; possibly TRBD2 for D (6 bases). Trimming stripped 8 bases from V and 0 bases from J, with 15 bases between. This CDR3 comprises 14 residues. The germline gives CDR1 SQVTM, CDR2 ANQGSEA. CDR3 region: CSLRDLSSTDTQYF. In DNA form, the CDR3 reads TGCAGCCTCCGGGACTTATCTAGCACAGATACGCAGTATTTT.

V gene TRBV28 combines with J gene TRBJ1-2, with 9 positions matching TRBD1. The CDR3 has 15 amino acids. Germline V lookup: CDR1 MDHEN, CDR2 SYDVKM. Unmatched junction bases numbered 6, after V lost 3 bases and J lost 4 bases. The CDR3 sequence: CASSLTGQGFYGYTF. The CDR3 region has the DNA TGTGCCAGCAGTTTGACGGGACAGGGTTTCTATGGCTACACCTTC.

This clone appeared a few times. V and J are TRBV18 and TRBJ1-1, with a tentative D call TRBD1 (5 bases). CDR3 length: 14 amino acids. The germline V and J ends were trimmed by 3 bases and 1 base, with 9 bases remaining between them. Germline lookup yields CDR1 KGHSH and CDR2 LQKENI. The chain's CDR3 is CASSPGRGNTEAFF. Here the CDR3 DNA reads TGTGCCAGCTCACCGGGACGTGGGAACACTGAAGCTTTCTTT.

V usage is TRBV6-6 and J usage is TRBJ2-7; 12 nucleotides line up with TRBD2. The V gene end was trimmed by 7 bases and the J gene end by 5 bases; junction bases not matched to a gene: 6. This CDR3 region has 14 residues. Germline assignment: CDR1 MNHNY and CDR2 SVGAGI (reference sequence). This CDR3 is CASTMTSGSNEQYF. Written as DNA, the CDR3 is TGTGCCAGCACCATGACTAGCGGGAGTAACGAGCAGTACTTC.

This chain joins TRBV30 and TRBJ2-5; 9 nucleotides match TRBD1. The DNA end is more similar to TRBJ2-7, so the J call may be wrong. The CDR3 is 14 residues long. Germline assignment: CDR1 GTSNPN and CDR2 SVGIG (reference sequence). The DNA for the CDR3 is TGTGCCTGGAGTGCCGACAGGGGGGCTTACGAGCAGTACTTC. Amino acids: CAWSADRGAYEQYF.

V gene TRBV5-1 combines with J gene TRBJ2-7, with D tentatively TRBD2 (6 bases). Between the trimmed V and J ends, which lost 4 bases and 3 bases, there was a span of 14 bases. This CDR3 region has 14 residues. Germline CDR1 reads SGHRS; CDR2 reads YFSETQ. This CDR3 reads CASSSSVGGYEQYF. The CDR3 nucleotides read TGCGCCAGCAGCAGTAGCGTCGGGGGCTACGAGCAGTACTTC.

The chain is built from TRBV4-1 and TRBJ1-4; D is undetermined. V was trimmed by 0 bases and J by 8 bases, leaving 10 bases between them. Germline V CDR1 and CDR2: MGHRA, YSYEKL. The CDR3 covers 14 residues. The CDR3, as DNA: TGCGCCAGCAGCCAAGATCCCAGCAGGGAAAAACTGTTTTTT. As protein: CASSQDPSREKLFF.

V usage is TRBV5-4 and J usage is TRBJ2-2; D may match TRBD1 or TRBD2 (5 bases each). Germline values: CDR1 SGHNT, CDR2 YYREEE (reference sequence). V dropped 0 bases and J dropped 1 base, with 10 bases sitting between them. This CDR3 has 16 amino acids. In nucleotides, the CDR3 is TGTGCCAGCAGCTTGGATGGGGGAGTGAACACCGGGGAGCTGTTTTTT. Translation: CASSLDGGVNTGELFF.

The V gene is TRBV5-1, the J gene TRBJ2-2; D is possibly TRBD1 or TRBD2 (5 bases each). The CDR3 has 15 amino acids. CDR1 SGHRS and CDR2 YFSETQ come from the germline V gene. The V end lost 3 bases, the J end lost 1 base, and 10 bases lay between the germline ends. In DNA form, the CDR3 reads TGCGCCAGCAGCTGGGATGGGGGGAACACCGGGGAGCTGTTTTTT. It specifies CASSWDGGNTGELFF. Supplemented by reference TRBV5-1 and TRBJ2-2, the full variable domain reads KAGVTQTPRYLIKTRGQQVTLSCSPISGHRSVSWYQQTPGQGLQFLFEYFSETQRNKGNFPGRFSGRQFSNSRSEMNVSTLELGDSALYLCASSWDGGNTGELFFGEGSRLTVL.

In its sample, this clone was seen once. This chain's CDR3 is CASSYSTGPIYGYTF. The CDR3 nucleotides are TGTGCCAGCAGTTACTCGACAGGGCCTATCTATGGCTACACCTTC. The gene calls are TRBV6-5 and TRBJ1-2; 7 bases match TRBD1. Germline CDR1 is MNHEY and CDR2 is SVGAGI. The CDR3 sequence is 15 residues long. The V segment lost 0 bases and the J segment 4 bases; nucleotides outside the gene matches: 5.

The J gene is TRBJ1-5, the V gene TRBV5-1, with D perhaps TRBD1 (5 bases). Trimming left V 0 bases short and J 7 bases short, with 14 bases between. The CDR3 totals 15 residues. The germline CDR1 and CDR2 sequences are SGHRS and YFSETQ. The CDR3 region has the DNA TGCGCCAGCAGCTTGGATAGGGGTCCGGGACAGCCCCAGCATTTT. Protein sequence: CASSLDRGPGQPQHF.

The chain recombines TRBV5-1 with TRBJ1-5; D is uncertain. Trimming cost V 1 base and J 2 bases, with 10 bases left between them. Germline CDR1 SGHRS, CDR2 YFSETQ. This CDR3 has 15 residues. The CDR3 DNA sequence: TGCGCCAGCAGCTTGTCACCTTCGGGCAATCAGCCCCAGCATTTT. This codes for CASSLSPSGNQPQHF.

This clone was recorded a few times. The chain uses TRBV28 and TRBJ1-5; 8 bases are shared with TRBD1. CDR3 length: 15 residues. Germline V gene data show CDR1 as MDHEN and CDR2 as SYDVKM. V was pared by 6 bases and J by 6 bases, with 10 bases of the junction left unmatched. CDR3 residues: CASSWGQVEGQPQHF. The DNA for the CDR3 is TGTGCCAGCAGCTGGGGACAGGTCGAGGGTCAGCCCCAGCATTTT.

The chain links TRBV5-1 to TRBJ2-5; 11 bases agree with TRBD1. The DNA matches TRBJ2-7 better at its end, which makes the J call doubtful. The CDR3 is 14 amino acids. Germline-derived CDR1 and CDR2 are SGHRS and YFSETQ. The CDR3 DNA reads as TGCGCCAGCAGCACCGGGACAGGGGGCTACGAGCAGTACTTC. The encoded protein is CASSTGTGGYEQYF.

The J gene is TRBJ2-5, the V gene TRBV11-2; D perhaps matches TRBD1 (5 bases). CDR3 length: 13 residues. CDR1 and CDR2 from the germline V gene are SGHAT and FQNNGV. Trimming removed 3 bases at V and 5 bases at J, with 10 bases between. CDR3 residues: CASSFGQRETQYF. The CDR3 nucleotides read TGTGCCAGCAGCTTCGGACAAAGGGAGACCCAGTACTTC. Filled out from reference TRBV11-2 and TRBJ2-5, the complete variable domain reads EAGVAQSPRYKIIEKRQSVAFWCNPISGHATLYWYQQILGQGPKLLIQFQNNGVVDDSQLPKDRFSAERLKGVDSTLKIQPAKLEDSAVYLCASSFGQRETQYFGPGTRLLVL.

The chain couples TRBV5-1 to TRBJ1-1; TRBD1 aligns across 8 bases. V lost 0 bases and J lost 1; bases outside the gene matches: 5. Germline V CDR1 and CDR2: SGHRS, YFSETQ. This CDR3 region has 16 residues. CDR3 in DNA: TGCGCCAGCAGCTTGGAAGCAGGGGGCACGAACACTGAAGCTTTCTTT. Protein product: CASSLEAGGTNTEAFF.